This is a list of T cell receptor beta chains from one sample in a study of T-cell memory formation after mild COVID-19. Using its own MiXCR run on the 5' RACE reads, TCRdb lists one record per CDR3 protein. The sample comprises about 450,000 distinct CDR3 sequences, around 22% of which are singletons, and around 13% rests with the top ten. Sequenced: PBMCs or a T cell subset sorted from them (not recorded which). Receptor source: an adult woman who had mild COVID-19 (a few samples of this study predate the infection). Cell type and time point are not known. The CDR3 runs from the conserved cysteine through the conserved F or W. Each record gives: CDR3 DNA, CDR3 protein, D gene, clone size, J gene, V gene. D genes are given only for firm matches. Size is omitted from some rows. Given values are once, few, many or a class for expanded clones.

CDR3nt: TGTGCCAGCAGCTCCGCCGGGACTAGGGCATACAATGAGCAGTTCTTC
CDR3aa: CASSSAGTRAYNEQFF
d_gene: TRBD2
abundance: .
j_gene: TRBJ2-1
v_gene: TRBV7-8

CDR3nt: TGCGCCAGCAGCCAAGATTTGACAGGGCGGTCCTACGAGCAGTACTTC
CDR3aa: CASSQDLTGRSYEQYF
d_gene: TRBD1
abundance: .
j_gene: TRBJ2-7
v_gene: TRBV4-3

CDR3nt: TGCAGCGTCGCGAAACTAGCGGGAGTGTCAGATACGCAGTATTTT
CDR3aa: CSVAKLAGVSDTQYF
d_gene: TRBD2
abundance: .
j_gene: TRBJ2-3
v_gene: TRBV29-1

CDR3nt: TGCGCCAGCAGCCTATTCAATGGCGGCCGGACCTACGAGCAGTACTTC
CDR3aa: CASSLFNGGRTYEQYF
d_gene: .
abundance: .
j_gene: TRBJ2-7
v_gene: TRBV5-1

CDR3nt: TGCAGCGCATCTCCCCTGGGACTCGACAATGAGCAGTTCTTC
CDR3aa: CSASPLGLDNEQFF
d_gene: .
abundance: .
j_gene: TRBJ2-1
v_gene: TRBV29-1

CDR3nt: TGTGCCAGCAGCCAAGACAGAGCCTACGAGCAGTACTTC
CDR3aa: CASSQDRAYEQYF
d_gene: .
abundance: many
j_gene: TRBJ2-7
v_gene: TRBV3-1

CDR3nt: TGTGCCAGCACGCAGACACAGGGAAGCTATGGCTACACCTTC
CDR3aa: CASTQTQGSYGYTF
d_gene: .
abundance: .
j_gene: TRBJ1-2
v_gene: TRBV7-9

CDR3nt: TGTGCCACCTCGGGTCCTACCTCCTACGAGCAGTACTTC
CDR3aa: CATSGPTSYEQYF
d_gene: .
abundance: few
j_gene: TRBJ2-7
v_gene: TRBV19

CDR3nt: TGTGCCAGCAGTCCTTTGTCCCCGGGGGAGCAGTTCTTC
CDR3aa: CASSPLSPGEQFF
d_gene: .
abundance: many
j_gene: TRBJ2-1
v_gene: TRBV12-3/TRBV12-4

CDR3nt: TGTGCCACCAGCAGGGGACAGCCCGATCAGCCCCAGCATTTT
CDR3aa: CATSRGQPDQPQHF
d_gene: TRBD1
abundance: .
j_gene: TRBJ1-5
v_gene: TRBV15

CDR3nt: TGCAGCGTTTTTGAGGGCACACATGAAAAACTGTTTTTT
CDR3aa: CSVFEGTHEKLFF
d_gene: .
abundance: .
j_gene: TRBJ1-4
v_gene: TRBV29-1

CDR3nt: TGTGCCAGCAGCGAGGGACAGGTCCGTGTGCGTGGCTACACCTTC
CDR3aa: CASSEGQVRVRGYTF
d_gene: TRBD1
abundance: .
j_gene: TRBJ1-2
v_gene: TRBV5-4

CDR3nt: TGTGCCAGCAGTTTATACCCCGGGGTGAGACTTGAAGAGACCCAGTACTTC
CDR3aa: CASSLYPGVRLEETQYF
d_gene: .
abundance: few
j_gene: TRBJ2-5
v_gene: TRBV27

CDR3nt: TGTGCCTGGAGTGAGACAGGGATCTATGGCTACACCTTC
CDR3aa: CAWSETGIYGYTF
d_gene: TRBD1
abundance: few
j_gene: TRBJ1-2
v_gene: TRBV30

CDR3nt: TGTGCCAGCAGCTCAGGACAGGGGAGCAATCAGCCCCAGCATTTT
CDR3aa: CASSSGQGSNQPQHF
d_gene: TRBD1
abundance: few
j_gene: TRBJ1-5
v_gene: TRBV7-9

CDR3nt: TGCAGCGTTTCCGGACAGGGTCTTTCGTATGGCTACACCTTC
CDR3aa: CSVSGQGLSYGYTF
d_gene: TRBD1
abundance: few
j_gene: TRBJ1-2
v_gene: TRBV29-1

CDR3nt: TGCGCCAGCAGCCTGACTAGCGGGGCCCTCCATGAGCAGTTCTTC
CDR3aa: CASSLTSGALHEQFF
d_gene: TRBD2
abundance: .
j_gene: TRBJ2-1
v_gene: TRBV5-1

CDR3nt: TGTGCCAGCAGCCCACGGGCTTTCGAGAGCACTGAAGCTTTCTTT
CDR3aa: CASSPRAFESTEAFF
d_gene: .
abundance: .
j_gene: TRBJ1-1
v_gene: TRBV7-9

CDR3nt: TGTGCCAGCAGCCCTACCGGGACGGGGGCGGCTTTCTTT
CDR3aa: CASSPTGTGAAFF
d_gene: .
abundance: .
j_gene: TRBJ1-1
v_gene: TRBV5-6

CDR3nt: TGTGCCAGCAGCCAAGATTTCACGGACAGGGCCTTACTGGCTTTCTTT
CDR3aa: CASSQDFTDRALLAFF
d_gene: TRBD1
abundance: .
j_gene: TRBJ1-1
v_gene: TRBV3-1

CDR3nt: TGTGCCAGCAGTTACTCCCGGAGGGGGACCTCCTACGAGCAGTACTTC
CDR3aa: CASSYSRRGTSYEQYF
d_gene: .
abundance: few
j_gene: TRBJ2-7
v_gene: TRBV6-5

CDR3nt: TGCAGTGCTAGTGGTGGGAGCAGCTATGGCTACACCTTC
CDR3aa: CSASGGSSYGYTF
d_gene: .
abundance: many
j_gene: TRBJ1-2
v_gene: TRBV20-1

CDR3nt: TGTGCCAGCAGTCCCACCATGTGGGAGACCCAGTACTTC
CDR3aa: CASSPTMWETQYF
d_gene: .
abundance: .
j_gene: TRBJ2-5
v_gene: TRBV28

CDR3nt: TGCGCCAGCAGCACCCTCGCGGGGGAGGCAGATACGCAGTATTTT
CDR3aa: CASSTLAGEADTQYF
d_gene: TRBD2
abundance: .
j_gene: TRBJ2-3
v_gene: TRBV5-1

CDR3nt: TGTGCCAGCAGGGTGTGGGGCGGGAGCACAGATACGCAGTATTTT
CDR3aa: CASRVWGGSTDTQYF
d_gene: .
abundance: .
j_gene: TRBJ2-3
v_gene: TRBV5-5

CDR3nt: TGCAGCGTTGCGCGAGGCCCAACCTACGAGCAGTACTTC
CDR3aa: CSVARGPTYEQYF
d_gene: .
abundance: .
j_gene: TRBJ2-7
v_gene: TRBV29-1

CDR3nt: TGTGCCAGCAGCGCGGGACAGGGCCTGGCGGGTGAAAAACTGTTTTTT
CDR3aa: CASSAGQGLAGEKLFF
d_gene: TRBD1
abundance: few
j_gene: TRBJ1-4
v_gene: TRBV7-9

CDR3nt: TGTGCCAGCAGCTTAGCGGAGGAGGCAGATACGCAGTATTTT
CDR3aa: CASSLAEEADTQYF
d_gene: .
abundance: few
j_gene: TRBJ2-3
v_gene: TRBV7-6

CDR3nt: TGCGCCAGCGGGACCCACACAGATACGCAGTATTTT
CDR3aa: CASGTHTDTQYF
d_gene: .
abundance: .
j_gene: TRBJ2-3
v_gene: TRBV5-1

CDR3nt: TGTGCCAGCAGCCGACTAGCGGGGAGCTACGAGCAGTACTTC
CDR3aa: CASSRLAGSYEQYF
d_gene: TRBD2
abundance: few
j_gene: TRBJ2-7
v_gene: TRBV4-2